These T cell receptor beta chains were read from a single sample in a study of PD-L1 blockade in urothelial cancer. Clones were read by immunoSEQ multiplex PCR, and TCRdb kept only the in-frame ones, dropping some. The profile shows about 43,000 clones, around 90% of them singletons. Sample: PBMCs, taken around atezolizumab (anti-PD-L1) treatment. All receptors derive from a woman aged 55 to 70 with urothelial cancer. CDR3s include the opening cysteine and the closing phenylalanine or tryptophan. The D gene is left open where the match is weak. Clone size appears in some rows only: once, few, many, or a class for an expanded clone.

J,size,V,D,DNA,CDR3
TRBJ2-1,once,TRBV5-1,TRBD2,TGCGCCAGCAGCCCGGGCGCTAGCGGGGGGGCAACTTACAATGAGCAGTTCTTC,CASSPGASGGATYNEQFF
TRBJ1-6,-,TRBV18,TRBD1,TGTGCCAGCTCAAGACAGGGGGTAGATAATTCACCCCTCCACTTT,CASSRQGVDNSPLHF
TRBJ2-1,many,TRBV11-3,-,TGTGCCAGCAGTCTTAGTCCTGTAGTCCATGAGCAGTTCTTC,CASSLSPVVHEQFF
TRBJ1-2,-,TRBV18,-,TGTGCCAGCTCACCGGGACAAGCCCATGGCTACACCTTC,CASSPGQAHGYTF
TRBJ2-5,once,TRBV5-8,TRBD2,TGTGCCAGCAGCCGCGGGACTAGCGGGATCTCGACCAAAGAGACCCAGTACTTC,CASSRGTSGISTKETQYF
TRBJ2-1,-,TRBV5-1,-,TGCGCCAGCAGCTTGGACCCCTGGACAGACCGTGCTGAGCAGTTCTTC,CASSLDPWTDRAEQFF
TRBJ1-1,-,TRBV28,-,TGTGCCAGCATCTCATGGGGCGGGAACACTGAAGCTTTCTTT,CASISWGGNTEAFF
TRBJ2-3,-,TRBV18,TRBD2,TGTGCCAGCTCACCACCTAGCGGGGGGCTCACAGATACGCAGTATTTT,CASSPPSGGLTDTQYF
TRBJ2-1,-,TRBV7-3,TRBD1,TGTGCCAGCAGCTTAGATGTACCCGGGACAGGGACCAAGCAGTTCTTC,CASSLDVPGTGTKQFF
TRBJ2-2,-,TRBV27,-,TGTGCCAGCAGTATTGGGGGGACCGGGGAGCTGTTTTTT,CASSIGGTGELFF
TRBJ2-1,-,TRBV27,-,TGTGCCAGCAGTTTTACAGGCCATGAGCAGTTCTTC,CASSFTGHEQFF
TRBJ1-5,-,TRBV27,TRBD1,TGTGCCAGCAGGAGGGACAGGGTCCAGCCCCAGCATTTT,CASRRDRVQPQHF
TRBJ1-5,once,TRBV6-5,-,TGTGCCAGCAGTCTCCGGGGGAATAGCAATCAGCCCCAGCATTTT,CASSLRGNSNQPQHF
TRBJ1-2,-,TRBV6-1,TRBD1,TGTGCCACCCGGGACAGTTCTAACTATGGCTACACCTTC,CATRDSSNYGYTF
TRBJ2-7,-,TRBV27,TRBD2,TGTGCCAGCAGTCCGCGGGGGGTGACCCACGAGCAGTACTTC,CASSPRGVTHEQYF
TRBJ2-3,-,TRBV7-9,-,TGTGCCAGCAGCCGGGTGACAGATACGCAGTATTTT,CASSRVTDTQYF
TRBJ2-5,-,TRBV14,-,TGTGCCAGCAGCGCCGGGGGGACAATCTTCCAAGAGACCCAGTACTTC,CASSAGGTIFQETQYF
TRBJ1-2,-,TRBV2,-,TGTGCCAGCAGTGAAAGGTCAGGGATCCTAACGAGCTATGGCTACACCTTC,CASSERSGILTSYGYTF
TRBJ1-6,-,TRBV4-1,TRBD1,TGCGCCAGCAGCCACGACAGGGAATCACCCCTCCACTTT,CASSHDRESPLHF
TRBJ1-5,once,TRBV2,TRBD1,TGTGCCAGCAGTCCGGGACAGCAGAGCAATCAGCCCCAGCATTTT,CASSPGQQSNQPQHF
TRBJ2-1,-,TRBV19,TRBD2,TGTGCCAGTAGTATTGTGGGAGCGGGAGGGTCGGGCAATGAGCAGTTCTTC,CASSIVGAGGSGNEQFF
TRBJ2-7,-,TRBV14,-,TGTGCCAGCAGCCCGCAAAGGGGCGAGCAGTACTTC,CASSPQRGEQYF
TRBJ1-2,few,TRBV5-6,TRBD1,TGTGCCAGCAGCCCTACCCCGGGACAGAGGGGTGGCTACACCTTC,CASSPTPGQRGGYTF
TRBJ2-7,-,TRBV7-2,TRBD1,TGTGCCAGCAGCTTAGGGGACCCCGGGACAGGGGTTAACTTC,CASSLGDPGTGVNF
TRBJ2-4,-,TRBV7-8,TRBD1,TGTGCCAGCAGCTTACCAGGGGGCCTAAACATTCAGTACTTC,CASSLPGGLNIQYF
TRBJ1-5,-,TRBV6-1,-,TGTGCCAGCAGTGAAGCGCTGGTGAACATCAATCAGCCCCAGCATTTT,CASSEALVNINQPQHF